This TCR beta chain was sequenced for a study of metastatic and nonmetastatic thyroid tumors. Germline V gene sequence: CDR1 GTSNPN, CDR2 SVGIG (reference sequence). V was cut by 3 bases and J by 0 bases, with 9 bases left in between. The CDR3 extends over 15 amino acids. With MiXCR, TCRdb reprocessed the PCR reads. Of about 19,000 clones in the sample, 30% to 35% are singletons; the top ten hold approximately 22%. Patients had received no treatment of any kind before thyroid surgery. The clonotype was recovered from a female donor with papillary thyroid cancer or a benign thyroid nodule (not recorded which). Some clones in this sample may be carry-over from other donors' samples. The material sequenced was adjacent normal tissue. The chain links TRBV30 to TRBJ1-6, with D possibly being TRBD1 (6 bases). Written as DNA, the CDR3 is TGTGCCTGGAGCCAGGACAGCTCCTATAATTCACCCCTCCACTTT. This encodes CAWSQDSSYNSPLHF.